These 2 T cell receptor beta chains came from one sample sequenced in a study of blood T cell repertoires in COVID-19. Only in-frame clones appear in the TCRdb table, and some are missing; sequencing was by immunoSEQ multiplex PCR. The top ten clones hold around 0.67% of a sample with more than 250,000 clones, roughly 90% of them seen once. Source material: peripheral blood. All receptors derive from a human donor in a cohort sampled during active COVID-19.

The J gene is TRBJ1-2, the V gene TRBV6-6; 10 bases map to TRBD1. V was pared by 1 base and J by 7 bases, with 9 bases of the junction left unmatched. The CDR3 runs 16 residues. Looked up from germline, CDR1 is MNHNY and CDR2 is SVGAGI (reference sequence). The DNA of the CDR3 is TGTGCCAGCAGTTACTGGCCGGGACAGGGGATAAGTGGCTACACCTTC. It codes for CASSYWPGQGISGYTF.

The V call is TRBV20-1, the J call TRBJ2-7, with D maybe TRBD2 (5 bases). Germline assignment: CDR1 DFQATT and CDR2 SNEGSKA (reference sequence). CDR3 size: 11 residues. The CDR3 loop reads CSLSSGNEQYF. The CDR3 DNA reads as TGCAGCCTGTCCTCGGGGAACGAGCAGTACTTC.